One and the same sample provided the 7 T cell receptor beta chains below, sequenced in a study of identical twins. Via MiXCR, TCRdb re-called the 5' RACE reads, giving one row per CDR3 protein. The repertoire consists of 650,000 to 750,000 distinct CDR3 sequences, with 21% occurring once and the leading ten covering around 4.4%. These same records also appear under a second study, on T cells expressing NK-cell markers.

Sequencing was performed on PBMCs. These receptors were obtained from a woman between 18 and 29 years old in good health.

This sequence joins TRBV15 and TRBJ2-3, with 9 bases fitting TRBD2. Germline V gene lookup returns CDR1 LNHNV and CDR2 YYDKDF (reference sequence). J gave up 5 bases and V 1 base, and 10 bases lay outside the gene matches. The CDR3 runs 17 residues. CDR3 DNA: TGTGCCACCAGCAGAGGTTTGAGACTAGCGGAATTAGATACGCAGTATTTT. This sequence encodes CATSRGLRLAELDTQYF.

This clonotype was picked up a small number of times. The rearrangement links TRBV9 to TRBJ2-3, with TRBD2 identical over 9 bases. The germline CDR1 and CDR2 sequences are SGDLS and YYNGEE. The CDR3 is 16 amino acids. The junction had 10 bases not matched to a gene; V was cut back by 4 bases and J by 4 bases. CDR3 in amino acids: CASSLEAGGLPDTQYF. Here the CDR3 DNA reads TGTGCCAGCAGCCTAGAGGCGGGGGGGCTGCCAGATACGCAGTATTTT. The whole variable domain, remainder taken from reference TRBV9 and TRBJ2-3, is DSGVTQTPKHLITATGQRVTLRCSPRSGDLSVYWYQQSLDQGLQFLIQYYNGEERAKGNILERFSAQQFPDLHSELNLSSLELGDSALYFCASSLEAGGLPDTQYFGPGTRLTVL.

The chain carries TRBV20-1 and TRBJ2-7; 10 positions agree with TRBD1. Germline assignment: CDR1 DFQATT and CDR2 SNEGSKA (reference sequence). There are 14 residues in the CDR3. The ends lost 6 bases at V and 5 bases at J; junction bases unmatched: 10. The CDR3 nucleotides are TGCAGTGCCCGCCGACAGGGGGCGGTCCACGAGCAGTACTTC. Its protein is CSARRQGAVHEQYF.

In nucleotides, the CDR3 is TGTGCCAGCAGATACGGGACTATACAAGAGACCCAGTACTTC. It encodes CASRYGTIQETQYF. V and J are TRBV12-3 or TRBV12-4 and TRBJ2-5; 7 positions match TRBD2. Trimming removed 6 bases from V and 2 bases from J; junction bases left unmatched: 6. The CDR3 is 14 amino acids.

This clonotype has only a few counts. V usage is TRBV9 and J usage is TRBJ2-6; TRBD2 aligns across 8 bases. Losses at the gene ends were 6 bases for V and 0 bases for J; bases not matched to a gene: 11. The CDR3 spans 18 residues. CDR1 is SGDLS, CDR2 YYNGEE, per germline. The CDR3 region has the DNA TGTGCCAGCACTTCGGGGGGGCTCGAGTCCTCTGGGGCCAACGTCCTGACTTTC. Translated, it gives CASTSGGLESSGANVLTF.

CDR3 sequence: CASSLSTSRDTQYF. The CDR3 DNA is TGTGCCAGCAGCCTCTCTACTAGTCGGGATACGCAGTATTTT. The V call is TRBV7-6, the J call TRBJ2-3; D may be TRBD2 (5 bases). Germline CDR1 SGHVS, CDR2 FNYEAQ. The CDR3 sequence is 14 residues long. The V gene lost 5 bases and the J gene lost 6 bases, with 15 bases spanning the gap. Full variable domain (rest looked up from reference TRBV7-6 and TRBJ2-3): GAGVSQSPRYKVTKRGQDVALRCDPISGHVSLYWYRQALGQGPEFLTYFNYEAQQDKSGLPNDRFSAERPEGSISTLTIQRTEQRDSAMYRCASSLSTSRDTQYFGPGTRLTVL.

This clonotype has a count of ten or more. J is TRBJ1-5 and V is TRBV12-3 or TRBV12-4, with 8 bases lining up with TRBD1. V was pared by 6 bases and J by 7 bases, with 8 bases of the junction left unmatched. The CDR3 runs 14 residues. The CDR3 coding sequence is TGTGCCAGCAGAGACGACAGGGGACGGCAGCCCCAGCATTTT. This codes for CASRDDRGRQPQHF.